This T cell receptor (beta chain) was sequenced in a study of T cell changes during pregnancy in multiple sclerosis (dated by TCRdb to the late 2010s). For the study in its entirety: The study looked at changes in the T cell repertoire across pregnancy in women with multiple sclerosis.

A word on this clone: Its antigen is not yet known. Base qualities were left out, and no much larger clone turns up one base away.

To prepare the library, the immunoSEQ multiplex PCR assay was applied. Sourced from immuneACCESS, this table was stored by TCRdb with only in-frame sequences that have V and J called. A share of the clones is absent; for the studies checked, an unresolved V gene accounts for under half, and the remainder has no known explanation. The sample data list 130,000 or so clones, and less than 97% of these were observed just once. The top ten clones comprise over 0.35% of the sample. The V and J ends are trimmed by 2 bases and 2 bases, leaving 15 bases between them. The CDR3 runs 16 amino acids, cysteine and phenylalanine included. This entry keeps only the CDR3 DNA: 48 bases, framed from base 1. The CDR1 and CDR2 encoded by the germline V gene (reference sequence) are MNHNY and SVGAGI.

Material: peripheral blood, obtained after pregnancy. The origin of this receptor is a female donor with multiple sclerosis, enrolled in a pregnancy study. The chain uses TRBV6-6 and TRBJ1-1; TRBD1 is a weak D gene call, 6 bases matching. Read as DNA, the sequence is TGTGCCAGCAGTTACGCCTGGCGGGGGCGAAACACTGAAGCTTTCTTT. Its protein product is CASSYAWRGRNTEAFF.